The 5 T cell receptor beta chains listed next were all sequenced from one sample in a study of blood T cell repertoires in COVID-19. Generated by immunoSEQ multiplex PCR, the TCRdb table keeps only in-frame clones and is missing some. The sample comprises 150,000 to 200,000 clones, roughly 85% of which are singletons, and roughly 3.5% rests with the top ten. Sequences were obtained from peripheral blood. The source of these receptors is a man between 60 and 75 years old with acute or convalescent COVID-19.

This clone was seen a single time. CDR3 sequence (DNA): TGCGCCAGCAGTTTAGCGGGAGCCGCCTACGAGCAGTACTTC. Protein product: CASSLAGAAYEQYF. V gene TRBV10-2 combines with J gene TRBJ2-7; 9 bases agree with TRBD2. CDR3 size: 14 residues. The ends lost 5 bases at V and 2 bases at J; junction bases unmatched: 4. Germline V lookup: CDR1 WSHSY, CDR2 SAAADI.

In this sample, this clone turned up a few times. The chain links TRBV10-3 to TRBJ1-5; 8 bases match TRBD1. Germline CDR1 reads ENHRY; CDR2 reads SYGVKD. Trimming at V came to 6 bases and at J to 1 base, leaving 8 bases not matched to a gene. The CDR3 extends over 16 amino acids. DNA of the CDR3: TGTGCCATCAGCACGGGGGGACAGGCCAGCAATCAGCCCCAGCATTTT. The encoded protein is CAISTGGQASNQPQHF.

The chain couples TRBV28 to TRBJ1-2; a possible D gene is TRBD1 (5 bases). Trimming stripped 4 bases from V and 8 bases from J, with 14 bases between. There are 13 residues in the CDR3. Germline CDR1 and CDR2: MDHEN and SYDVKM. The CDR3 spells CASSSPREEGYTF. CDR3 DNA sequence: TGTGCCAGCAGTTCCCCCAGGGAGGAAGGCTACACCTTC.

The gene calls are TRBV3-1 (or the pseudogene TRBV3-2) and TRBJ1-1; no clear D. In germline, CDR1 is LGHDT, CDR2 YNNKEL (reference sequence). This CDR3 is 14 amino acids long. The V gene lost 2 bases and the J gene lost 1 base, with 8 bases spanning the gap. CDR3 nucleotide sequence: TGTGCCAGCAGCCAATGGGGAGGGAACACTGAAGCTTTCTTT. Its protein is CASSQWGGNTEAFF.

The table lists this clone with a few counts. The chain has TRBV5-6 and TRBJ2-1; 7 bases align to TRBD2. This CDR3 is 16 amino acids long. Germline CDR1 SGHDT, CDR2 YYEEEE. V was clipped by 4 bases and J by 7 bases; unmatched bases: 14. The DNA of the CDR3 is TGTGCCAGCAGCCGAGGCAGGACTAGGTTTGTGAATGAGCAGTTCTTC. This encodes CASSRGRTRFVNEQFF.